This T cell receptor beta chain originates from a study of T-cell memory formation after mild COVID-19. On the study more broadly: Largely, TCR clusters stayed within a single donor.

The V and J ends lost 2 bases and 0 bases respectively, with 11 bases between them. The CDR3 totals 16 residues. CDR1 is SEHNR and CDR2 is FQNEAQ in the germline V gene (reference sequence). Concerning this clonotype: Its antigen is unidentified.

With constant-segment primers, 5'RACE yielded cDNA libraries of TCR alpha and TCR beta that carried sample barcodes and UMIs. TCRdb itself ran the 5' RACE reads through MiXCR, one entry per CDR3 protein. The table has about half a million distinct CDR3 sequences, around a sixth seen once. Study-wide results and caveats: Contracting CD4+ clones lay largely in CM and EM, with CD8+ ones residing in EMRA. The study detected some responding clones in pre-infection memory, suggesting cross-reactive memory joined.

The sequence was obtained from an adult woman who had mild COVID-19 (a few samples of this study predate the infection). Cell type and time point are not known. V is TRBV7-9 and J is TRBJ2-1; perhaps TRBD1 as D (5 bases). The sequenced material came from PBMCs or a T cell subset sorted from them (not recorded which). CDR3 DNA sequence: TGTGCCAGCAGCTTAAAGGGGAAAATCTCCTACAATGAGCAGTTCTTC. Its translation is CASSLKGKISYNEQFF.